The 26 T cell receptor beta chains below all came from one sample that was sequenced in a study of shared clonotypes between healthy human individuals. Only in-frame clones appear in the TCRdb table, and some are missing; sequencing was by immunoSEQ multiplex PCR. The sample consists of 2 million to 2.5 million clones, approximately 94% of them appearing once. The specimen was naive CD4+ T cells sorted from blood. Documented subset: CD45RA+ positively selected. Receptors were obtained from a man between 18 and 29 years old in good health.

The rearrangement links TRBV7-9 to TRBJ2-3; D ambiguous. V shed 3 bases and J shed 6 bases, with 16 bases lying between them. CDR3 length: 15 amino acids. Germline CDR1 SEHNR, CDR2 FQNEAQ (reference sequence). The CDR3 reads CASSFGRLPHDTQYF. CDR3 DNA: TGTGCCAGCAGCTTTGGGCGGCTACCACATGATACGCAGTATTTT.

The V and J genes are TRBV5-1 and TRBJ1-2, with D uncertain. From germline, CDR1 is SGHRS and CDR2 YFSETQ. Between the trimmed V and J ends, which lost 4 bases and 4 bases, there was a span of 11 bases. The CDR3 totals 13 residues. CDR3 loop: CASSTTAGYGYTF. CDR3 nucleotides: TGCGCCAGCAGCACCACAGCGGGCTATGGCTACACCTTC.

The V call is TRBV5-1, the J call TRBJ2-5; 13 nucleotides line up with TRBD2. The ends lost 4 bases at V and 5 bases at J; junction bases unmatched: 8. The germline gives CDR1 SGHRS, CDR2 YFSETQ. This CDR3 is 16 amino acids long. CDR3 coding DNA: TGCGCCAGCAGCCATGGGACTAGCGGGGAAGGGGAGACCCAGTACTTC. It codes for CASSHGTSGEGETQYF.

The chain carries TRBV6-5 and TRBJ2-5; D not resolved. The germline V and J ends were trimmed by 2 bases and 7 bases, with 5 bases remaining between them. Germline assignment: CDR1 MNHEY and CDR2 SVGAGI. This CDR3 contains 11 residues. The CDR3 region is CASSYVGTQYF. The CDR3 DNA reads as TGTGCCAGCAGTTACGTGGGGACCCAGTACTTC.

The chain recombines TRBV10-1 with TRBJ1-6, with a possible D match to TRBD1 (5 bases). The V gene's germline CDR1 is WNHNN and CDR2 SYGVQD (reference sequence). The length of the CDR3 is 17 residues. The V end was cut by 10 bases, the J end by 0 bases, with 19 bases between. CDR3 protein: CATEGRGLSSYNSPLHF. CDR3 nucleotides: TGCGCCACCGAAGGGAGGGGACTAAGCTCCTATAATTCACCCCTCCACTTT.

J is TRBJ1-1 and V is TRBV5-1; 8 bases are a match to TRBD1. This CDR3 spans 16 amino acids. V trimming: 4 bases; J trimming: 6 bases; junction bases outside the gene matches: 14. CDR1 is SGHRS, CDR2 YFSETQ, per germline. As DNA, the CDR3 is TGCGCCAGCAGCCCGATACCGGGACAGGTAACTTCTGAAGCTTTCTTT. Protein product: CASSPIPGQVTSEAFF.

V gene TRBV5-1 combines with J gene TRBJ1-2, with 7 nucleotides matching TRBD1. V lost 0 bases, J lost 8 bases, and 10 bases stayed unmatched. CDR1 is SGHRS, CDR2 YFSETQ, per germline. The CDR3 runs to 15 residues. CDR3 sequence (DNA): TGCGCCAGCAGCTTGGGCTACGACAGGGCGCGGGGCTACACCTTC. Amino acids: CASSLGYDRARGYTF.

The chain combines TRBV4-2 with TRBJ1-6; 7 bases match TRBD1. In germline, CDR1 is LGHNA, CDR2 YNFKEQ. This CDR3 has 16 amino acids. Losses at the gene ends were 0 bases for V and 9 bases for J; bases not matched to a gene: 8. CDR3 nucleotides: TGTGCCAGCAGCCAAGACTGGCAGGGGGGGAGTTCACCCCTCCACTTT. It translates to CASSQDWQGGSSPLHF.

The chain uses TRBV7-9 and TRBJ2-1; D might be TRBD2 (6 bases). Germline V gene data show CDR1 as SEHNR and CDR2 as FQNEAQ (reference sequence). This CDR3 is 12 amino acids long. With 5 bases removed from V and 9 bases from J, the gap between germline ends came to 11 bases. Written as DNA, the CDR3 is TGTGCCAGCAGCATTCAGGGACTTGAGCAGTTCTTC. Translating it yields CASSIQGLEQFF.

The chain couples TRBV19 to TRBJ2-2, with D possibly being TRBD1 (6 bases). V was shortened by 6 bases and J by 8 bases, with 19 bases between the two germline ends. Germline loops: CDR1 LNHDA, CDR2 SQIVND (reference sequence). This CDR3 spans 15 amino acids. In DNA, the CDR3 is TGTGCCAGTAGAGCCCTCAGGGGTCGAACTGGGGAGCTGTTTTTT. This translates into CASRALRGRTGELFF.

The V call is TRBV21-1, the J call TRBJ1-1. TRBV21-1 constitutes a pseudogene. This CDR3 has 13 residues. The DNA for the CDR3 is TGTGCCAGCAGCAAAGTTGGGGGGACTGAAGCTTTCTTT. It yields the protein CASSKVGGTEAFF.

This clone was seen once. This rearrangement joins TRBV6-1 to TRBJ2-2; D gene uncertain. Trimming removed 10 bases at V and 1 base at J, with 16 bases between. CDR1 and CDR2 from the germline V gene are MNHNS and SASEGT. The CDR3 is made up of 15 amino acids. In DNA form, the CDR3 reads TGTGCCACCCAACAGATAATTATGAACACCGGGGAGCTGTTTTTT. The encoded protein is CATQQIIMNTGELFF.

The rearrangement joins TRBV7-9 to TRBJ1-3, with D uncertain. CDR1 is SEHNR and CDR2 is FQNEAQ in the germline V gene (reference sequence). The CDR3 is made up of 15 amino acids. V was trimmed by 1 base and J by 0 bases, leaving 7 bases between them. The CDR3 DNA reads as TGTGCCAGCAGCTTAGACGGGAGCTCTGGAAACACCATATATTTT. This encodes CASSLDGSSGNTIYF.

Of note for this clone: The sample carries other DNA sequences with the same CDR3. The V and J genes are TRBV19 and TRBJ2-7; D gene ambiguous. V lost 5 bases and J 3 bases, leaving 5 bases between the germline ends. The CDR3 has 11 residues. Germline V CDR1 and CDR2: LNHDA, SQIVND (reference sequence). The CDR3 loop reads CASSSSYEQYF. The CDR3 DNA sequence: TGTGCCAGTAGTTCGAGCTACGAGCAGTACTTC.

The chain has TRBV6-1 and TRBJ2-7, with D unclear. V lost 4 bases to trimming and J lost 5 bases, with 12 bases between them. In germline, CDR1 is MNHNS, CDR2 SASEGT. This CDR3 comprises 13 residues. The CDR3 is CASSVRVEDEQYF. The CDR3 region has the DNA TGTGCCAGCAGTGTTAGGGTCGAGGACGAGCAGTACTTC.

This rearrangement joins TRBV4-1 to TRBJ1-5, with no clear D. CDR1 and CDR2 (germline): MGHRA, YSYEKL. V lost 0 bases, J lost 0 bases, and 9 bases lay in between. The length of the CDR3 is 16 residues. CDR3 nucleotides: TGCGCCAGCAGCCAAGATACAACCTTTAGCAATCAGCCCCAGCATTTT. Amino acid sequence: CASSQDTTFSNQPQHF.

This clone appeared once. The V and J genes are TRBV25-1 and TRBJ2-3; weak D call: TRBD2 (5 bases). V dropped 2 bases and J dropped 1 base, with 13 bases sitting between them. The CDR3 is 16 amino acids. Germline-derived CDR1 and CDR2 are MGHDK and SYGVNS. CDR3 residues: CASSETRWRGTDTQYF. The CDR3 nucleotides are TGTGCCAGCAGTGAAACGCGTTGGCGGGGCACAGATACGCAGTATTTT.

This clone was counted once. The chain has TRBV6-6 and TRBJ2-7, with 8 nucleotides matching TRBD1. The CDR3 covers 14 residues. Looked up from germline, CDR1 is MNHNY and CDR2 is SVGAGI (reference sequence). V lost 6 bases to trimming and J lost 3 bases; unmatched junction nucleotides: 7. CDR3 loop: CASRLTGDDYEQYF. The CDR3, as DNA: TGTGCCAGCAGACTGACAGGGGATGACTACGAGCAGTACTTC.

The chain is built from TRBV28 and TRBJ2-1; D is possibly TRBD1 or TRBD2 (5 bases each). The CDR3 runs to 14 residues. From germline, CDR1 is MDHEN and CDR2 SYDVKM. V shed 8 bases and J shed 4 bases, with 15 bases lying between them. CDR3 protein: CASVNRGLYNEQFF. CDR3 in DNA: TGTGCCAGCGTAAACCGGGGCTTATACAATGAGCAGTTCTTC.

The chain employs TRBV6-6 and TRBJ1-5, with D perhaps TRBD1 (5 bases). Germline CDR1 is MNHNY and CDR2 is SVGAGI (reference sequence). The CDR3 is made up of 15 amino acids. The V end lost 3 bases, the J end lost 9 bases, and 18 bases lay between the germline ends. The CDR3, as DNA: TGTGCCAGCAGTTATTCTACAGGTTTCCGATGGCCCCAGCATTTT. Residues: CASSYSTGFRWPQHF.

The chain has TRBV5-1 and TRBJ2-2, with 8 positions matching TRBD2. CDR3 length: 17 amino acids. CDR1 and CDR2 from the germline V gene are SGHRS and YFSETQ. V gave up 0 bases and J gave up 2 bases; unmatched junction bases: 6. The CDR3 loop is CASSLVAGGGNTGELFF. In nucleotides, the CDR3 is TGCGCCAGCAGCTTGGTGGCGGGAGGTGGTAACACCGGGGAGCTGTTTTTT.

This chain connects TRBV27 to TRBJ1-6; D may be TRBD1 (6 bases). Germline-derived CDR1 and CDR2 are MNHEY and SMNVEV (reference sequence). The CDR3 extends over 16 amino acids. V was trimmed by 5 bases and J by 5 bases, leaving 16 bases between them. CDR3 amino acids: CASSPIRQVHNSPLHF. DNA of the CDR3: TGTGCCAGCAGTCCGATACGACAGGTCCATAATTCACCCCTCCACTTT.

This clone was seen only once. The chain recombines TRBV6-5 with TRBJ2-4, with D perhaps TRBD2 (6 bases). The CDR3 loop spans 15 amino acids. The V end was cut by 6 bases, the J end by 1 base, with 13 bases between. Per germline, CDR1 MNHEY and CDR2 SVGAGI. The chain's CDR3 is CASSTFGGAKNIQYF. CDR3 DNA: TGTGCCAGCAGCACGTTTGGGGGGGCCAAAAACATTCAGTACTTC.

The chain is built from TRBV19 and TRBJ1-6; D perhaps matches TRBD1 (5 bases). Trimming removed 5 bases from V and 10 bases from J, with 12 bases in between. CDR1 LNHDA and CDR2 SQIVND come from the germline V gene (reference sequence). The CDR3 contains 13 residues. CDR3 in amino acids: CASSGQGGSPLHF. The CDR3 DNA follows: TGTGCCAGTAGTGGGCAGGGTGGGTCACCCCTCCACTTT.

The chain links TRBV18 to TRBJ2-3; D gene ambiguous. CDR3 length equals 14 residues. Germline values: CDR1 KGHSH, CDR2 LQKENI. V dropped 0 bases and J dropped 2 bases, with 6 bases sitting between them. CDR3 residues: CASSPPMPTDTQYF. DNA of the CDR3: TGTGCCAGCTCACCACCGATGCCCACAGATACGCAGTATTTT.

The V gene is TRBV27, the J gene TRBJ1-5, with TRBD1 as a possible D gene (6 bases). V was trimmed by 5 bases and J by 0 bases, leaving 11 bases between them. This CDR3 is built from 15 residues. Looked up from germline, CDR1 is MNHEY and CDR2 is SMNVEV (reference sequence). The CDR3 loop is CASSQQGSSNQPQHF. CDR3 bases: TGTGCCAGCAGTCAACAGGGATCTAGCAATCAGCCCCAGCATTTT.